This T cell receptor (beta chain) stems from a study of monozygotic twins with inflammatory bowel disease. Remarks on this clonotype: Its antigen remains unknown.

Study-level findings and limits: Patients with IBD had less TCRbeta diversity (inverse Simpson) than their healthy co-twins.

The CDR3 totals 13 residues. Germline CDR1 reads SQVTM; CDR2 reads ANQGSEA. Used for each TCR library was approximately 3,600 ng of total RNA. The unique tags termed UMIs, each holding a 6-nucleotide sample barcode, were added by means of template switching. With the 5' RACE reads reprocessed, TCRdb shows one record per CDR3 protein and no DNA. The sample totals about 450,000 distinct CDR3 sequences. V is TRBV29-1 and J is TRBJ2-7; TCRdb's assignment of TRBD1 cannot be checked, as there is no DNA. The sample consisted of blood. The TCR was taken from a human donor with ulcerative colitis or Crohn's disease, or a healthy co-twin of an affected twin (not recorded which). The CDR3 protein is CSVKGASAYEQYF.